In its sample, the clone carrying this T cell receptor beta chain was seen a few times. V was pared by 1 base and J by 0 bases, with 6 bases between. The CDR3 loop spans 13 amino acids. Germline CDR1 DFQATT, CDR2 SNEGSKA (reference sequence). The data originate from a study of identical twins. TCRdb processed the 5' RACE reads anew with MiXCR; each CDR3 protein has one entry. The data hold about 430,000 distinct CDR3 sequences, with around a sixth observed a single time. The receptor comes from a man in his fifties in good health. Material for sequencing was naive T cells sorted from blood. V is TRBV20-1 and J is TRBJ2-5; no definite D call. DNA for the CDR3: TGCAGTGCTAGAGGCCACTACCAAGAGACCCAGTACTTC. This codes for CSARGHYQETQYF.